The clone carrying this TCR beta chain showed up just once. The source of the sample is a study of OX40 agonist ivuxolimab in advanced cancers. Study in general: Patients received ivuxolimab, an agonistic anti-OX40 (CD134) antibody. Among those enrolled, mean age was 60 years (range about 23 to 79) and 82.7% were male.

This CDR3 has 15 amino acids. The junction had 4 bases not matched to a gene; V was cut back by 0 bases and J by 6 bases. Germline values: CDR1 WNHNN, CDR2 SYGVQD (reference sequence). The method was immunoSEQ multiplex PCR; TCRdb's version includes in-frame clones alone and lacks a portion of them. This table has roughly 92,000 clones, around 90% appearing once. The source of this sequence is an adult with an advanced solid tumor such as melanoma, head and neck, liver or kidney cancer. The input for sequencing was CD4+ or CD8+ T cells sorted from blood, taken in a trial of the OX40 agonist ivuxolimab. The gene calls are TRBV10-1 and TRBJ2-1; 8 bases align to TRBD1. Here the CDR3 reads CASSESRTGFNEQFF. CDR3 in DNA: TGCGCCAGCAGTGAGTCAAGGACAGGGTTCAATGAGCAGTTCTTC.